One sample yielded the 10 T cell receptor beta chains listed below, sequenced in a study of shared clonotypes between healthy human individuals. Sequencing was performed with immunoSEQ multiplex PCR; in TCRdb, only in-frame clones are kept and a portion is missing. The sample records roughly 660,000 clones, around 91% being singletons. Sequencing was performed on memory CD8+ T cells from PBMCs. Subset in this sample: CD45RO+ cells pooled with CCR7-negative TemRA cells. These receptors were obtained from a man aged 18 to 29 in good health. Some clones in this sample may be carry-over from other donors' samples.

This clone came up once. The V gene is TRBV27, the J gene TRBJ2-7; 8 bases align to TRBD1. Looked up from germline, CDR1 is MNHEY and CDR2 is SMNVEV (reference sequence). The ends lost 7 bases at V and 4 bases at J; junction bases unmatched: 12. The length of the CDR3 is 15 residues. The CDR3 region has the DNA TGTGCCAGCAAAATTCTACAGGGGGGTAAATACGAGCAGTACTTC. Protein sequence: CASKILQGGKYEQYF.

The V and J genes are TRBV4-1 and TRBJ1-2; D remains ambiguous. The CDR3 runs to 12 residues. Between the trimmed V and J ends, which lost 5 bases and 3 bases, there was a span of 7 bases. Looked up from germline, CDR1 is MGHRA and CDR2 is YSYEKL. Written as DNA, the CDR3 is TGCGCCAGCAGCGGGAGTTACTATGGCTACACCTTC. This codes for CASSGSYYGYTF.

The V call is TRBV11-2, the J call TRBJ1-4; no reliable D call. The CDR3 contains 14 residues. Trimming stripped 1 base from V and 0 bases from J, with 3 bases between. Germline loops: CDR1 SGHAT, CDR2 FQNNGV. CDR3 region: CASSLGATNEKLFF. The CDR3 DNA sequence: TGTGCCAGCAGCTTAGGGGCAACTAATGAAAAACTGTTTTTT.

The genes are TRBV13 and TRBJ2-1; 9 bases line up with TRBD2. The CDR3 is 17 amino acids. The V gene end was trimmed by 5 bases and the J gene end by 2 bases; junction bases not matched to a gene: 10. The germline CDR1 and CDR2 sequences are PRHDT and FYEKMQ (reference sequence). CDR3 protein: CASSGTDSGGTYNEQFF. In DNA, the CDR3 is TGTGCCAGCAGCGGAACCGATAGCGGGGGTACCTACAATGAGCAGTTCTTC.

The chain has TRBV19 and TRBJ1-1, with D hard to call. The germline V and J ends were trimmed by 3 bases and 5 bases, with 13 bases remaining between them. Per the germline V gene, CDR1 is LNHDA and CDR2 is SQIVND (reference sequence). The CDR3 spans 14 residues. The DNA of the CDR3 is TGTGCCAGTAGTATTTTCGTGGGGAGAACTGAAGCTTTCTTT. Its protein is CASSIFVGRTEAFF.

The chain uses TRBV27 and TRBJ2-7; weak D call: TRBD2 (6 bases). Trimming left V 0 bases short and J 9 bases short, with 15 bases between. The CDR3 sequence is 14 residues long. Germline V CDR1 and CDR2: MNHEY, SMNVEV (reference sequence). As DNA, the CDR3 is TGTGCCAGCAGTTTATCCGCCACTAGCTCCGGGCAGTACTTC. Translation gives CASSLSATSSGQYF.

The CDR3 protein is CASSLYGRRTDEGTQYF. Here the CDR3 DNA reads TGTGCCAGCAGCTTATATGGGAGACGGACGGATGAAGGGACCCAGTACTTC. This sequence joins TRBV7-8 and TRBJ2-5, with D possibly being TRBD2 (5 bases). Germline loops: CDR1 SGHVS, CDR2 FQNEAQ. The CDR3 is 17 amino acids. V was trimmed by 2 bases and J by 7 bases, leaving 23 bases between them.

The chain has TRBV5-5 and TRBJ2-7, with 8 bases aligning to TRBD2. The CDR3 totals 16 residues. The ends lost 2 bases at V and 2 bases at J; junction bases unmatched: 9. CDR1 SGHKS and CDR2 YYEKEE come from the germline V gene (reference sequence). CDR3 loop: CASSFALAGPTYEQYF. The CDR3, as DNA: TGTGCCAGCAGCTTTGCTCTAGCGGGCCCTACCTACGAGCAGTACTTC.

This clone was counted between two and nine times. DNA for the CDR3: TGTGCCAGCAGCCAAGCCGGGACAGGCGAATGGCATTTT. This translates into CASSQAGTGEWHF. This chain links TRBV7-8 with TRBJ1-5; 8 nucleotides match TRBD1. Germline lookup yields CDR1 SGHVS and CDR2 FQNEAQ. V was pared by 5 bases and J by 15 bases, with 12 bases of the junction left unmatched. This CDR3 is 13 amino acids long. Combining the CDR3 with reference TRBV7-8 and TRBJ1-5 gives the whole variable domain GAGVSQSPRYKVAKRGQDVALRCDPISGHVSLFWYQQALGQGPEFLTYFQNEAQLDKSGLPSDRFFAERPEGSVSTLKIQRTQQEDSAVYLCASSQAGTGEWHFGDGTRLSIL.

V and J are TRBV4-1 and TRBJ1-5; 7 bases agree with TRBD1. In germline, CDR1 is MGHRA, CDR2 YSYEKL. V lost 1 base, J lost 7 bases, and 13 bases stayed unmatched. This CDR3 is built from 17 residues. CDR3 sequence reads: CASSQGRLTGPRQPQHF. The CDR3 region has the DNA TGCGCCAGCAGCCAAGGCCGCCTGACAGGGCCCCGCCAGCCCCAGCATTTT.